The 16 T cell receptor beta chains listed next were all sequenced from one sample in a study of T cell responses to AZD1222 COVID-19 vaccine. Measured with immunoSEQ multiplex PCR; TCRdb has only the in-frame clones, and not every one. The sample lists 99,000 or so clones; roughly nine tenths were seen once. The sequencing used peripheral blood, collected 28 days after the second AZD1222 dose. These receptors originate from an adult who received the AZD1222 COVID-19 vaccine.

The genes are TRBV6-5 and TRBJ1-5; no definite D call. The V end lost 6 bases, the J end lost 3 bases, and 15 bases lay between the germline ends. This CDR3 contains 15 residues. Germline lookup yields CDR1 MNHEY and CDR2 SVGAGI. This chain's CDR3 is CASSASVSANQPQHF. The DNA of the CDR3 is TGTGCCAGCAGCGCGTCCGTTTCAGCCAATCAGCCCCAGCATTTT.

V and J are TRBV18 and TRBJ2-5; 7 bases are a match to TRBD1. CDR3 length: 13 amino acids. Germline V lookup: CDR1 KGHSH, CDR2 LQKENI. V shed 5 bases and J 2 bases; nucleotides not matched to a gene: 2. In nucleotides, the CDR3 is TGTGCCAGCTCAGGGGGACAGCAAGAGACCCAGTACTTC. This translates into CASSGGQQETQYF.

This clone has only a few counts. The V call is TRBV5-3, the J call TRBJ2-3; TRBD2 matches 11 bases. TRBV5-3 is an ORF, with its function uncertain. The CDR3 is 18 residues long. The junction had 10 bases not matched to a gene; V was cut back by 3 bases and J by 1 base. The CDR3 loop is CARSSKSVLAGGTDTQYF. The CDR3 bases are TGTGCCAGAAGCTCAAAAAGCGTACTAGCGGGAGGCACAGATACGCAGTATTTT.

The chain uses TRBV15 and TRBJ2-7; 7 nucleotides match TRBD1. Trimming took 1 base from V and 3 from J; bases not matched to a gene: 6. The CDR3 contains 15 residues. Germline loops: CDR1 LNHNV, CDR2 YYDKDF (reference sequence). CDR3 protein: CATSRVRGQIYEQYF. The CDR3 region has the DNA TGTGCCACCAGCAGAGTGAGGGGACAGATCTACGAGCAGTACTTC. Filled out from reference TRBV15 and TRBJ2-7, the complete variable domain reads DAMVIQNPRYQVTQFGKPVTLSCSQTLNHNVMYWYQQKSSQAPKLLFHYYDKDFNNEADTPDNFQSRRPNTSFCFLDIRSPGLGDTAMYLCATSRVRGQIYEQYFGPGTRLTVT.

This chain uses TRBV27 with TRBJ2-7; D remains ambiguous. The CDR3 spans 14 residues. V was pared by 3 bases and J by 0 bases, with 9 bases between. From germline, CDR1 is MNHEY and CDR2 SMNVEV (reference sequence). DNA for the CDR3: TGTGCCAGCAGTTTCAGACTCCCCTCCTACGAGCAGTACTTC. Its translation: CASSFRLPSYEQYF.

This clone was seen a handful of times. The chain joins TRBV28 to TRBJ2-7; possible D gene TRBD2, 6 bases. V shed 4 bases and J shed 4 bases, with 14 bases lying between them. Germline CDR1 is MDHEN and CDR2 is SYDVKM. This CDR3 spans 14 amino acids. This CDR3 is CASSYRDSQYEQYF. CDR3 bases: TGTGCCAGCAGTTATCGGGACTCCCAGTACGAGCAGTACTTC.

The chain couples TRBV11-1 to TRBJ2-7, with D unclear. The V and J ends lost 2 bases and 6 bases respectively, with 5 bases between them. The CDR3 is made up of 11 amino acids. The germline V gene has CDR1 SGHAT and CDR2 FQDESV (reference sequence). The DNA for the CDR3 is TGTGCCAGCAGCTTAAGTTTCGAGCAGTACTTC. Translating gives CASSLSFEQYF. Combining the CDR3 with reference TRBV11-1 and TRBJ2-7 gives the whole variable domain EAEVAQSPRYKITEKSQAVAFWCDPISGHATLYWYRQILGQGPELLVQFQDESVVDDSQLPKDRFSAERLKGVDSTLKIQPAELGDSAMYLCASSLSFEQYFGPGTRLTVT.

V gene TRBV28 combines with J gene TRBJ1-5; possible D gene TRBD1, 5 bases. The ends were cut back, 3 bases at V and 5 bases at J, with 17 bases in the middle. CDR3 size: 16 residues. CDR1 is MDHEN, CDR2 SYDVKM, per germline. The CDR3 sequence: CASSLPGPGLYQPQHF. DNA for the CDR3: TGTGCCAGCAGTTTGCCAGGGCCAGGATTGTATCAGCCCCAGCATTTT. The full variable domain, its missing parts supplied by reference TRBV28 and TRBJ1-5, is DVKVTQSSRYLVKRTGEKVFLECVQDMDHENMFWYRQDPGLGLRLIYFSYDVKMKEKGDIPEGYSVSREKKERFSLILESASTNQTSMYLCASSLPGPGLYQPQHFGDGTRLSIL.

The genes are TRBV7-9 and TRBJ1-6; D not certain. CDR1 is SEHNR, CDR2 FQNEAQ, per germline (reference sequence). This CDR3 has 16 residues. V was cut by 3 bases and J by 10 bases, with 19 bases left in between. The CDR3 DNA reads TGTGCCAGCAGCTTGGACCTGGGTCCCCGCAACTCACCCCTCCACTTT. This sequence encodes CASSLDLGPRNSPLHF.

The chain employs TRBV29-1 and TRBJ1-1; D unresolved. The CDR3 is 12 residues long. Trimming shortened V by 6 bases and J by 1 base, and 9 bases separated the two germline ends. Germline CDR1 SQVTM, CDR2 ANQGSEA. CDR3 nucleotides: TGCAGCGTGGACCCGGGGAACACTGAAGCTTTCTTT. This translates into CSVDPGNTEAFF.

The chain carries TRBV10-1 and TRBJ2-7; 14 nucleotides line up with TRBD2. Germline V gives CDR1 WNHNN, CDR2 SYGVQD (reference sequence). There are 15 residues in the CDR3. Trimming took 5 bases from V and 4 from J; bases not matched to a gene: 4. The CDR3 DNA reads TGCGCCAGCAGTCGTGGGACTAGCGGGAGTTACGAGCAGTACTTC. Translated, it gives CASSRGTSGSYEQYF.

The chain employs TRBV16 and TRBJ1-6, with 7 bases aligning to TRBD1. The CDR3 consists of 13 residues. Germline assignment: CDR1 KGHSY and CDR2 FQNENV. With 3 bases clipped from V and 9 bases from J, the junction kept 2 bases outside the gene matches. The CDR3 nucleotides read TGTGCCAGCAGCCAGGGACAGACTTCACCCCTCCACTTT. This codes for CASSQGQTSPLHF.

The chain has TRBV6-1 and TRBJ2-4; possible D gene TRBD1, 5 bases. CDR3 length: 14 residues. Trimming pared 2 bases from V and 1 base from J, leaving 6 bases between. Looked up from germline, CDR1 is MNHNS and CDR2 is SASEGT. The CDR3 loop is CASSEQGAKNIQYF. The CDR3 coding sequence is TGTGCCAGCAGTGAACAGGGTGCCAAAAACATTCAGTACTTC.

This rearrangement joins TRBV28 to TRBJ2-7, with a tentative D call TRBD1 (6 bases). V dropped 3 bases and J dropped 6 bases, with 18 bases sitting between them. Germline V gene lookup returns CDR1 MDHEN and CDR2 SYDVKM. This CDR3 region has 15 residues. For the CDR3, the DNA is TGTGCCAGCAGTTTGCAAACAACCGGGACAAGCGAGCAGTACTTC. Its protein product is CASSLQTTGTSEQYF. Full variable domain (outside the CDR3, taken from reference TRBV28 and TRBJ2-7): DVKVTQSSRYLVKRTGEKVFLECVQDMDHENMFWYRQDPGLGLRLIYFSYDVKMKEKGDIPEGYSVSREKKERFSLILESASTNQTSMYLCASSLQTTGTSEQYFGPGTRLTVT.

This clone was recorded only once. This chain links TRBV28 with TRBJ1-6; D unresolved. This CDR3 is built from 13 residues. With 6 bases removed from V and 9 bases from J, the gap between germline ends came to 12 bases. Per germline, CDR1 MDHEN and CDR2 SYDVKM. The CDR3 here is CASRKGISSPLHF. CDR3 bases: TGTGCCAGCAGGAAGGGTATAAGTTCACCCCTCCACTTT.

The V and J genes are TRBV12-3 or TRBV12-4 and TRBJ2-5; a weak D match, TRBD2 (7 bases). The CDR3 is 12 amino acids. V lost 7 bases and J lost 5, with 11 bases in between. The CDR3 is CASMGGGETQYF. The CDR3 bases are TGTGCCAGCATGGGAGGGGGGGAGACCCAGTACTTC.